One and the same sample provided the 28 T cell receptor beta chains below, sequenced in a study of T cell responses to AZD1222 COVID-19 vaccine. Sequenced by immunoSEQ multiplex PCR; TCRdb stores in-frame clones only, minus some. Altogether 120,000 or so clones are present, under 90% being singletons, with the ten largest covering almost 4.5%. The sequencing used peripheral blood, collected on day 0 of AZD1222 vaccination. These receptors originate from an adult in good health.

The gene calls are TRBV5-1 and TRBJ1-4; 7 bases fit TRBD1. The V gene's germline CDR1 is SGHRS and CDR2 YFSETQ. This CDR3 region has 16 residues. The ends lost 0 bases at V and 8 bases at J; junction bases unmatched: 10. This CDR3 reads CASSLGPTGSSEKLFF. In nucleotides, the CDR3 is TGCGCCAGCAGCTTGGGGCCGACAGGGTCGAGCGAAAAACTGTTTTTT. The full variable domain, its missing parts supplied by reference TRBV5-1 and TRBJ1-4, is KAGVTQTPRYLIKTRGQQVTLSCSPISGHRSVSWYQQTPGQGLQFLFEYFSETQRNKGNFPGRFSGRQFSNSRSEMNVSTLELGDSALYLCASSLGPTGSSEKLFFGSGTQLSVL.

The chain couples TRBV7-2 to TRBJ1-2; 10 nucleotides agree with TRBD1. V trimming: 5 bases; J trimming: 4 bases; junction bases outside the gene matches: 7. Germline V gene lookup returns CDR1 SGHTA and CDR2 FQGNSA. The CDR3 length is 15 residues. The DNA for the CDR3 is TGTGCCAGCAGCACCGGACAGGGGGGGAGCTATGGCTACACCTTC. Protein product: CASSTGQGGSYGYTF.

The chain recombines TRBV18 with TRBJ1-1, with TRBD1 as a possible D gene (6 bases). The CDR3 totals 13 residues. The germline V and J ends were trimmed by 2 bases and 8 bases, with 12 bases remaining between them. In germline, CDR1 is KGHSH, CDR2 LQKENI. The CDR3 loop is CASSPGTYQEAFF. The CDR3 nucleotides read TGTGCCAGCTCACCAGGGACATATCAAGAAGCTTTCTTT.

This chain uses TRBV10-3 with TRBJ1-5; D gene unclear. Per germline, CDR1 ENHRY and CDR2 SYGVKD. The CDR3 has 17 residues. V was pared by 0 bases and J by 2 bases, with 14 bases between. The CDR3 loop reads CAISESMNKGGNQPQHF. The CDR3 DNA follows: TGTGCCATCAGTGAGTCGATGAACAAGGGCGGCAATCAGCCCCAGCATTTT.

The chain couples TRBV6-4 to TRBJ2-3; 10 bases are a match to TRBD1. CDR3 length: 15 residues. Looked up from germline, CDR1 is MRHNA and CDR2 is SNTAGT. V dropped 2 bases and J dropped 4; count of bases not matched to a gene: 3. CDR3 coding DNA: TGTGCCAGCAGTGACGGACAGGGGGTGGCAGATACGCAGTATTTT. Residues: CASSDGQGVADTQYF.

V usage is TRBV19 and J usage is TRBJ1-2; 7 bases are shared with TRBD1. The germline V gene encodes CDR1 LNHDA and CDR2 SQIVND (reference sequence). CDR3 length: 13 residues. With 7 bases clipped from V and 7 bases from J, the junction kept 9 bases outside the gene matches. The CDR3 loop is CASTDRAAGGYTF. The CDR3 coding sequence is TGTGCCAGTACCGACAGGGCCGCCGGTGGCTACACCTTC.

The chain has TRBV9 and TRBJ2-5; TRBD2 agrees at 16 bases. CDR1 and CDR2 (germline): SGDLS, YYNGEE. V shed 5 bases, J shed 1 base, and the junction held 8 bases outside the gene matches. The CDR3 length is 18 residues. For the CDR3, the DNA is TGTGCCAGCAGTCTCGCAGGGACTAGCGGGGGGGCCCAAGAGACCCAGTACTTC. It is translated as CASSLAGTSGGAQETQYF.

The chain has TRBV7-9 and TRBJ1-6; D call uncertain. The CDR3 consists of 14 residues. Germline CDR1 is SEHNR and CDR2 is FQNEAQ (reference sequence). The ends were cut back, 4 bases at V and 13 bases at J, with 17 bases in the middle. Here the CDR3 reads CASSSTGGPSPLHF. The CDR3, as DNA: TGTGCCAGCAGCTCCACGGGAGGACCTTCGCCCCTCCACTTT.

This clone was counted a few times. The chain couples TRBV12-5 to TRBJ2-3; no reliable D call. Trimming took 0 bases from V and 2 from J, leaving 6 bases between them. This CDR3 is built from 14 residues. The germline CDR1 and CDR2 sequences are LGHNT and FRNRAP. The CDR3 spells CASGLVLATDTQYF. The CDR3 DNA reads TGTGCTAGTGGTTTGGTTTTAGCCACAGATACGCAGTATTTT. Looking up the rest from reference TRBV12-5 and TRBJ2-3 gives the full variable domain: DARVTQTPRHKVTEMGQEVTMRCQPILGHNTVFWYRQTMMQGLELLAYFRNRAPLDDSGMPKDRFSAEMPDATLATLKIQPSEPRDSAVYFCASGLVLATDTQYFGPGTRLTVL.

The CDR3 is CASSSTGQGDGYTF. The DNA of the CDR3 is TGTGCCAGCAGTTCCACGGGACAGGGTGACGGCTACACCTTC. The chain is built from TRBV27 and TRBJ1-2; TRBD1 matches at 9 bases. Germline CDR1 MNHEY, CDR2 SMNVEV (reference sequence). This CDR3 region has 14 residues. V lost 4 bases to trimming and J lost 8 bases; unmatched junction nucleotides: 8.

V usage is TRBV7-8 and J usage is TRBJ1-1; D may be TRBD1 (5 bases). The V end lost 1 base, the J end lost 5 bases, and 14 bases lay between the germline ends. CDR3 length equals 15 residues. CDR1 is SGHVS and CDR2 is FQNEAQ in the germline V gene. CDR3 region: CASSLGVGARTEAFF. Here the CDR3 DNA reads TGTGCCAGCAGCTTAGGTGTCGGGGCGAGGACTGAAGCTTTCTTT.

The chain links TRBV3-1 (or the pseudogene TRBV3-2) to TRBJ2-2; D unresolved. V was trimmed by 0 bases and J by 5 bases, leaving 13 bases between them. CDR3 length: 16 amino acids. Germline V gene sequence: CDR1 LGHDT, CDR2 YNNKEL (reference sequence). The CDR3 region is CASSQDGQRRTGELFF. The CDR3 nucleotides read TGTGCCAGCAGCCAAGACGGCCAGAGAAGGACCGGGGAGCTGTTTTTT.

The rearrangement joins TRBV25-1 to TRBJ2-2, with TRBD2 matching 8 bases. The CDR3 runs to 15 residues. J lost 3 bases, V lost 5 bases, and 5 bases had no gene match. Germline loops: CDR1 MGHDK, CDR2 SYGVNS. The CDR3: CASSQSREDTGELFF. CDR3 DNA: TGTGCCAGCAGTCAATCGCGGGAGGACACCGGGGAGCTGTTTTTT.

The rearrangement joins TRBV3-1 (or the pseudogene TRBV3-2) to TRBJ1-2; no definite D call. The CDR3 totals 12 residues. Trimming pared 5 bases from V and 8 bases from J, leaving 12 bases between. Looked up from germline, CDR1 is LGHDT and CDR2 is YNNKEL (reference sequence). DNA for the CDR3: TGTGCCAGCAGCTTAGGACCCCTGGGCTACACCTTC. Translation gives CASSLGPLGYTF.

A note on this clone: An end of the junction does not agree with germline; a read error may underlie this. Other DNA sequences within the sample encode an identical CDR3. The CDR3 is CASSPLTEVYEQYF. As DNA, the CDR3 is TGTGCCAGCAGCCCCTTGACAGAAGTGTACGAGCAGTACTTC. The chain couples TRBV5-1 to TRBJ2-7; tentatively, D is TRBD1 (5 bases). The length of the CDR3 is 14 residues. Germline V gene data show CDR1 as SGHRS and CDR2 as YFSETQ. The full variable domain, completed using reference TRBV5-1 and TRBJ2-7, is KAGVTQTPRYLIKTRGQQVTLSCSPISGHRSVSWYQQTPGQGLQFLFEYFSETQRNKGNFPGRFSGRQFSNSRSEMNVSTLELGDSALYLCASSPLTEVYEQYFGPGTRLTVT.

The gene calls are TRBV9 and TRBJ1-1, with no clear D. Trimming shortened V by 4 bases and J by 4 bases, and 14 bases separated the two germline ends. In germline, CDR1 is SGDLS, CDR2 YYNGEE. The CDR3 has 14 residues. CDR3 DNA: TGTGCCAGCAGCCCCCACCCAGGATCCACTGAAGCTTTCTTT. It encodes CASSPHPGSTEAFF.

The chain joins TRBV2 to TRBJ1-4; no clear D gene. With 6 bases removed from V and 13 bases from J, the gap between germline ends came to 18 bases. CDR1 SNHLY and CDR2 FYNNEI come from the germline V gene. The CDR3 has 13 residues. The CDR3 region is CASRGSLGGTLFF. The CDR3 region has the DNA TGTGCCAGCAGAGGTTCCTTAGGAGGAACACTGTTTTTT. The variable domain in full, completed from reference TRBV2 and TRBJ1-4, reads EPEVTQTPSHQVTQMGQEVILRCVPISNHLYFYWYRQILGQKVEFLVSFYNNEISEKSEIFDDQFSVERPDGSNFTLKIRSTKLEDSAMYFCASRGSLGGTLFFGSGTQLSVL.

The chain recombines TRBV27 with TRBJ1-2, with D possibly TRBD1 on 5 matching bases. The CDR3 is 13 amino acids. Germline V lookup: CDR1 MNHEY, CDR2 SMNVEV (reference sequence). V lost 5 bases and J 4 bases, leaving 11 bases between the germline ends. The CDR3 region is CASSPRGVYGYTF. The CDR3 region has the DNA TGTGCCAGCAGTCCCCGGGGGGTCTATGGCTACACCTTC.

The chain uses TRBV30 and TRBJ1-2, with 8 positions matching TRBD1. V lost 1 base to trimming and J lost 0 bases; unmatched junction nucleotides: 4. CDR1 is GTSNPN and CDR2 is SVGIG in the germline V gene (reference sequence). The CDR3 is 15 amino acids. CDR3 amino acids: CAWSAEQGANYGYTF. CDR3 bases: TGTGCCTGGAGTGCCGAACAGGGGGCTAACTATGGCTACACCTTC.

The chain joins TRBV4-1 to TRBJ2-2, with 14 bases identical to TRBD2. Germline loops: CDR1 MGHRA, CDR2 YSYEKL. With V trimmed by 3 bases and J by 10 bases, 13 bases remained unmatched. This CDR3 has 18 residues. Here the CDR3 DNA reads TGCGCCAGCAGCCAGGGACCAACCGGGACTAGCGGGGGAGTGGAGCTGTTTTTT. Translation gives CASSQGPTGTSGGVELFF.

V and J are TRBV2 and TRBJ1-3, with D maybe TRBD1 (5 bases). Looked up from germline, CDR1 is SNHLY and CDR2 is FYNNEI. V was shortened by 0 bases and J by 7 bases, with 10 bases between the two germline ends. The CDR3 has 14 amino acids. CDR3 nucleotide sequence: TGTGCCAGCAGTGAAGCACAGGATAAGAACACCATATATTTT. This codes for CASSEAQDKNTIYF.

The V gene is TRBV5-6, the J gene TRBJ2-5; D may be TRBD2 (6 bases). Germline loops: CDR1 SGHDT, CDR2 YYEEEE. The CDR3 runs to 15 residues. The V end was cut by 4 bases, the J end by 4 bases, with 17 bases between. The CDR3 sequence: CASSPIGGFRETQYF. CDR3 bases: TGTGCCAGCAGCCCCATCGGAGGGTTTCGAGAGACCCAGTACTTC.

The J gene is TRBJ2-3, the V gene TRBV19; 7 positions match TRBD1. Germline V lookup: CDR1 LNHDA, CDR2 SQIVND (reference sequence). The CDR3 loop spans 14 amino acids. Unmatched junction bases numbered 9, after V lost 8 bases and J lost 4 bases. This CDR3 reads CASRGGQYPDTQYF. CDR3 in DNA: TGTGCCAGTCGAGGGGGACAGTACCCAGATACGCAGTATTTT.

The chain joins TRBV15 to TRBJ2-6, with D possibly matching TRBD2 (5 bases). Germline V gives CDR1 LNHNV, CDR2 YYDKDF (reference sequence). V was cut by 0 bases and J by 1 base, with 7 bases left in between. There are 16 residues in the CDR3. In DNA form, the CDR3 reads TGTGCCACCAGCAGAGATCCGGGGTCTGGGGCCAACGTCCTGACTTTC. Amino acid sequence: CATSRDPGSGANVLTF. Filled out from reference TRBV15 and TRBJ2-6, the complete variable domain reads DAMVIQNPRYQVTQFGKPVTLSCSQTLNHNVMYWYQQKSSQAPKLLFHYYDKDFNNEADTPDNFQSRRPNTSFCFLDIRSPGLGDTAMYLCATSRDPGSGANVLTFGAGSRLTVL.

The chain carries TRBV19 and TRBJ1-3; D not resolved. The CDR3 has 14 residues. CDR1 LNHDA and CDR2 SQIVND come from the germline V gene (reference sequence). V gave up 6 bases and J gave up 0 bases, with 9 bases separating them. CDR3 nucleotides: TGTGCCAGTAGAACAGTCCCCTCTGGAAACACCATATATTTT. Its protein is CASRTVPSGNTIYF.

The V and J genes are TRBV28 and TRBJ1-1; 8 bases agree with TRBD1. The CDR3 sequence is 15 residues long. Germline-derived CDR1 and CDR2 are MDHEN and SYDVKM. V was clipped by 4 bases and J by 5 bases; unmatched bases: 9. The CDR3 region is CASSSTGQGWTEAFF. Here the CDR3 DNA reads TGTGCCAGCAGTTCGACCGGACAGGGTTGGACTGAAGCTTTCTTT. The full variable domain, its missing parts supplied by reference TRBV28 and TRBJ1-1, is DVKVTQSSRYLVKRTGEKVFLECVQDMDHENMFWYRQDPGLGLRLIYFSYDVKMKEKGDIPEGYSVSREKKERFSLILESASTNQTSMYLCASSSTGQGWTEAFFGQGTRLTVV.

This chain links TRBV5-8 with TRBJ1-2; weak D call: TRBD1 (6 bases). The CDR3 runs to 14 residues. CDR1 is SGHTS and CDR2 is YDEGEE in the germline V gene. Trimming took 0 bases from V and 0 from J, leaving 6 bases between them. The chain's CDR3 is CASSLEGANYGYTF. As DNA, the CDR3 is TGTGCCAGCAGCTTGGAGGGGGCTAACTATGGCTACACCTTC.

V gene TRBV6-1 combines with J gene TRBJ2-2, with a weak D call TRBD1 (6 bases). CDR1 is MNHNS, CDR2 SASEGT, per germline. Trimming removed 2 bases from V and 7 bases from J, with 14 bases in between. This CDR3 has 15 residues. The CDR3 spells CASSETWARGGELFF. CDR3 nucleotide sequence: TGTGCCAGCAGTGAAACTTGGGCCAGGGGCGGGGAGCTGTTTTTT.